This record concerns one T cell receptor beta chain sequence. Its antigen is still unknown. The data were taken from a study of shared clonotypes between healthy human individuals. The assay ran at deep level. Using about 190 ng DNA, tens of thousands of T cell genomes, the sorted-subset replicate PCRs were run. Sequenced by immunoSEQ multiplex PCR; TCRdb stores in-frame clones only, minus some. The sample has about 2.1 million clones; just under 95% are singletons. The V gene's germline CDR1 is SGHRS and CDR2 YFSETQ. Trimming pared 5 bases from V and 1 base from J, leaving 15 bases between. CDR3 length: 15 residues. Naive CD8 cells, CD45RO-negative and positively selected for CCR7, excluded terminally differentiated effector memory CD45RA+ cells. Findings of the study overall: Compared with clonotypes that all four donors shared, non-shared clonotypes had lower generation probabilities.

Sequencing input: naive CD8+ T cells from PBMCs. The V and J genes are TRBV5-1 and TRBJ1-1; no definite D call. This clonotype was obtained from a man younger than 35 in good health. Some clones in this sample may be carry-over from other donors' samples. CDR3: CASREDPPANTEAFF. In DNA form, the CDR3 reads TGCGCCAGCAGAGAGGACCCCCCGGCGAACACTGAAGCTTTCTTT.